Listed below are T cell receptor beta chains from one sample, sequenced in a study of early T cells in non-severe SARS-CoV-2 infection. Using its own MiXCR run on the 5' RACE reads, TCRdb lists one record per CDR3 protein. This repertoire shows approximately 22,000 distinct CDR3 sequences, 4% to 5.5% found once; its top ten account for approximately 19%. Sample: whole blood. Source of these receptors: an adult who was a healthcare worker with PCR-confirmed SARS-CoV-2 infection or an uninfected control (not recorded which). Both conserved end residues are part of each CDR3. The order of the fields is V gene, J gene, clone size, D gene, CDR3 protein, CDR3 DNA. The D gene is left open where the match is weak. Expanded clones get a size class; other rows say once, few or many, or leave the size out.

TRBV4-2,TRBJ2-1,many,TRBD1,CASSPDRGSYNEQFF,TGTGCCAGCAGCCCTGACAGGGGATCCTACAATGAGCAGTTCTTC
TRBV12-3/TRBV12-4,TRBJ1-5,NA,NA,CASSFSGGQPQHF,TGTGCCAGCAGTTTTAGCGGGGGGCAGCCCCAGCATTTT
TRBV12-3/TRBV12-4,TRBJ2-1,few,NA,CASTRGTIRDEQFF,TGTGCCAGCACCAGAGGGACCATCCGTGATGAGCAGTTCTTC
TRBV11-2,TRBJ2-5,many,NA,CASSFASPETQYF,TGTGCCAGCAGCTTCGCAAGTCCGGAGACCCAGTACTTC
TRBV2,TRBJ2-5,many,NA,CASRQTPFGSGQETQYF,TGTGCCAGCAGACAGACCCCATTCGGAAGCGGTCAAGAGACCCAGTACTTC
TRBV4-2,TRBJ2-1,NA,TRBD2,CASSQDPRGSYNEQFF,TGTGCCAGCAGCCAAGACCCGCGCGGGAGTTACAATGAGCAGTTCTTC
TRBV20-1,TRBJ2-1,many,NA,CSARDKKWANSYNEQFF,TGCAGTGCTAGAGATAAAAAGTGGGCGAACTCCTACAATGAGCAGTTCTTC
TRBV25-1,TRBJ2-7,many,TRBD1,CASSEGTGSRAYEQYF,TGTGCCAGCAGTGAAGGGACAGGGAGTAGGGCCTACGAGCAGTACTTC
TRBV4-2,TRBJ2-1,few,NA,CASSLAGSLIPHEQFF,TGTGCCAGCAGCCTGGCGGGCAGCCTCATCCCCCATGAGCAGTTCTTC
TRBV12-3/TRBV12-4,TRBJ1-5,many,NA,CASTPGKGQPQHF,TGTGCCAGCACGCCAGGGAAGGGTCAGCCCCAGCATTTT
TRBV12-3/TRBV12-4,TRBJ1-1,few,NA,CASSLSLFTEAFF,TGTGCCAGCAGTTTGTCGCTATTCACTGAAGCTTTCTTT
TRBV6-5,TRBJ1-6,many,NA,CASSYSRGGMNSPLHF,TGTGCCAGCAGTTACTCGAGGGGGGGCATGAATTCACCCCTCCACTTT
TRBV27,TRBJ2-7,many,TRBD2,CASNAQAGRPREQYF,TGTGCCAGCAACGCCCAAGCGGGACGTCCTCGGGAGCAGTACTTC
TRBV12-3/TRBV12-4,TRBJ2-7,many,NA,CASRQLGSGAYEQYF,TGTGCCAGCAGGCAATTGGGGTCGGGTGCCTACGAGCAGTACTTC
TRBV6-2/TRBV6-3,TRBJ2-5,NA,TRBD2,CASSYGREGRETQYF,TGTGCCAGCAGTTATGGCAGGGAGGGCCGAGAGACCCAGTACTTC
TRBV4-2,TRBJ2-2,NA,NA,CASSQDLDRELFF,TGTGCCAGCAGCCAAGATTTGGACCGGGAGCTGTTTTTT
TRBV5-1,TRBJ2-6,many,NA,CASSLFEAAGANVLTF,TGCGCCAGCAGCTTGTTCGAGGCCGCAGGGGCCAACGTCCTGACTTTC
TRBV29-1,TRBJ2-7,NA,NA,CSVGPELSAYEQYF,TGCAGCGTTGGGCCAGAGCTTTCGGCCTACGAGCAGTACTTC
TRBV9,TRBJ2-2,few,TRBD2,CASSVGPIAGANGELFF,TGTGCCAGCAGCGTAGGCCCCATAGCGGGAGCCAACGGGGAGCTGTTTTTT
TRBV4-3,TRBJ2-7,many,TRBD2,CASSQDMASGSYEQYF,TGCGCCAGCAGCCAAGATATGGCTAGCGGGAGTTACGAGCAGTACTTC
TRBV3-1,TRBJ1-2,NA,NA,CASSLGTGAYGYTF,TGTGCCAGCAGCCTGGGCACCGGTGCCTATGGCTACACCTTC
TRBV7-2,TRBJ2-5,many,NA,CASSLEMDTKTQYF,TGTGCCAGCAGCTTAGAAATGGATACGAAGACCCAGTACTTC
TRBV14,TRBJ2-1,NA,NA,CASSQESLTGPYNEQFF,TGTGCCAGCAGCCAAGAAAGTCTTACCGGACCCTACAATGAGCAGTTCTTC
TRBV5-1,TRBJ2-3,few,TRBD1,CASSPYGQVTSTDTQYF,TGCGCCAGCAGCCCATACGGACAGGTGACTAGCACAGATACGCAGTATTTT
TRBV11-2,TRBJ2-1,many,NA,CASSLRREMVNEQFF,TGTGCCAGCAGCTTGAGACGGGAGATGGTCAATGAGCAGTTCTTC